This T cell receptor (beta chain) was recovered during a study of CD8 T cells in ankylosing spondylitis. Germline-derived CDR1 and CDR2 are MNHEY and SVGEGT. The CDR3 loop spans 14 amino acids. V gave up 2 bases and J gave up 3 bases, with 10 bases separating them. This clonotype was counted ten times or more. TCRdb itself ran the 5' RACE reads through MiXCR, one entry per CDR3 protein. Among some 100,000 distinct CDR3 sequences listed, over 6.5% were seen once. The sample comprised blood, either unsorted or a sorted T cell fraction (not recorded which). The chain has TRBV6-2 or TRBV6-3 and TRBJ1-1; the D is unclear. This receptor was obtained from a male donor with ankylosing spondylitis or in good health (not recorded which). This CDR3 reads CASSYGTRYTEAFF. The CDR3 DNA follows: TGTGCCAGCAGTTACGGTACCAGATACACTGAAGCTTTCTTT.